Listed here are 9 T cell receptor beta chains from one sample, sequenced in a study of cytomegalovirus exposure and HLA in healthy donors. Primers for the PCR totalled 60 Vbeta and 13 Jbeta. The protocol was immunoSEQ multiplex PCR, while the TCRdb copy is restricted to in-frame clones and leaves out a portion. Among some 180,000 clones listed, around 80% were seen once. The sample taken for sequencing was PBMCs. The receptors shown here come from a girl between 10 and 17 years old in good health and CMV-seropositive.

The CDR3 is CASSRDRGYDGYTF. CDR3 bases: TGTGCCAGCAGCCGGGACAGGGGGTACGATGGCTACACCTTC. This chain uses TRBV5-8 with TRBJ1-2; 11 bases line up with TRBD1. The CDR3 covers 14 residues. Losses at the gene ends were 4 bases for V and 6 bases for J; bases not matched to a gene: 5. In germline, CDR1 is SGHTS, CDR2 YDEGEE.

The gene calls are TRBV11-2 and TRBJ2-1; 7 bases are a match to TRBD2. The CDR3 is made up of 15 amino acids. With 5 bases clipped from V and 8 bases from J, the junction kept 12 bases outside the gene matches. Germline V gene sequence: CDR1 SGHAT, CDR2 FQNNGV. CDR3 residues: CASSLFRTSGDEQFF. As DNA, the CDR3 is TGTGCCAGCAGCCTATTCCGGACTAGTGGCGATGAGCAGTTCTTC. The full variable domain, completed using reference TRBV11-2 and TRBJ2-1, is EAGVAQSPRYKIIEKRQSVAFWCNPISGHATLYWYQQILGQGPKLLIQFQNNGVVDDSQLPKDRFSAERLKGVDSTLKIQPAKLEDSAVYLCASSLFRTSGDEQFFGPGTRLTVL.

The chain links TRBV10-3 to TRBJ1-1; 8 nucleotides match TRBD1. V gave up 2 bases and J gave up 5 bases; unmatched junction bases: 4. The CDR3 totals 14 residues. Looked up from germline, CDR1 is ENHRY and CDR2 is SYGVKD. CDR3 residues: CAISERDRWTEAFF. CDR3 nucleotide sequence: TGTGCCATCAGTGAGCGGGACAGGTGGACTGAAGCTTTCTTT.

The chain couples TRBV18 to TRBJ1-4; D may be TRBD1 (6 bases). The CDR3 runs to 13 residues. V was trimmed by 5 bases and J by 8 bases, leaving 12 bases between them. The germline V gene has CDR1 KGHSH and CDR2 LQKENI. CDR3 DNA: TGTGCCAGCTCATCAGGGGAGGGGGAAAAACTGTTTTTT. This gives the protein CASSSGEGEKLFF.

CDR3 protein: CASSTRFMYNEQFF. CDR3 sequence (DNA): TGTGCCAGCAGTACAAGATTTATGTACAATGAGCAGTTCTTC. This sequence joins TRBV27 and TRBJ2-1; D remains unclear. V was pared by 5 bases and J by 4 bases, with 12 bases between. Looked up from germline, CDR1 is MNHEY and CDR2 is SMNVEV (reference sequence). The CDR3 is 14 residues long.

The genes are TRBV12-5 and TRBJ1-1; D is uncertain. Trimming left V 1 base short and J 2 bases short, with 20 bases between. The CDR3 is 18 amino acids. Germline CDR1 is LGHNT and CDR2 is FRNRAP. CDR3 protein: CASGLDGWWQAPNTEAFF. CDR3 coding DNA: TGTGCTAGTGGTTTGGACGGTTGGTGGCAGGCCCCTAACACTGAAGCTTTCTTT.

V is TRBV5-4 and J is TRBJ1-5, with D possibly being TRBD1 (6 bases). CDR1 and CDR2 from the germline V gene are SGHNT and YYREEE (reference sequence). The CDR3 spans 14 residues. V lost 8 bases and J 1 base, leaving 13 bases between the germline ends. The CDR3, as DNA: TGTGCCAGACCGCGGGGGGCAAGCAATCAGCCCCAGCATTTT. Translated: CARPRGASNQPQHF.

The CDR3 region has the DNA TGTGCCAGCAGCACCGGGACAGCCCCCGAGCAGTACTTC. It yields the protein CASSTGTAPEQYF. V usage is TRBV5-5 and J usage is TRBJ2-7, with 7 bases lining up with TRBD1. Germline-derived CDR1 and CDR2 are SGHKS and YYEKEE (reference sequence). After removal of 4 bases from V and 6 bases from J, the junction contained 7 bases not matched to a gene. The CDR3 is 13 amino acids.

The CDR3 DNA reads TGCGCCAGCAGCCATAAGAGGGACAGGGGGGGCGAGCAGTACTTC. Protein sequence: CASSHKRDRGGEQYF. J is TRBJ2-7 and V is TRBV4-3, with TRBD1 matching 11 bases. V shed 3 bases, J shed 6 bases, and the junction held 7 bases outside the gene matches. CDR1 and CDR2 from the germline V gene are LGHNA and YSLEER. The CDR3 spans 15 residues.